The sequence of this T cell receptor (beta chain) was determined in a study of blood T cell repertoires in COVID-19. Overall study context: The United States, Italy and Spain were the sources of the acute and convalescent COVID-19 samples. Nucleic acid was either cDNA or gDNA, and it came from T cells, B-cell-depleted T cells, or PBMCs.

Germline V lookup: CDR1 LNHDA, CDR2 SQIVND (reference sequence). The CDR3 totals 18 residues. J lost 0 bases, V lost 5 bases, and 12 bases had no gene match. Repertoires were generated with immunoSEQ multiplex PCR, while TCRdb's copy carries only in-frame clones and drops some. The repertoire holds tens of thousands of clones, with about 88% as singletons. The chain links TRBV19 to TRBJ2-3; 9 bases are a match to TRBD2. The source of this sequence is a man aged 35 to 55 with active COVID-19. The specimen was peripheral blood. The CDR3 loop reads CASSGPTSGTPSTDTQYF. CDR3 nucleotides: TGTGCCAGTAGTGGTCCGACTAGCGGAACGCCTAGCACAGATACGCAGTATTTT. Combining the CDR3 with reference TRBV19 and TRBJ2-3 gives the whole variable domain DGGITQSPKYLFRKEGQNVTLSCEQNLNHDAMYWYRQDPGQGLRLIYYSQIVNDFQKGDIAEGYSVSREKKESFPLTVTSAQKNPTAFYLCASSGPTSGTPSTDTQYFGPGTRLTVL.